This TCR beta chain was identified in a study of cytomegalovirus exposure and HLA in healthy donors. A remark on this clone: The target antigen is unknown.

Unmatched junction bases numbered 4, after V lost 0 bases and J lost 0 bases. CDR1 and CDR2 (germline): GTSNPN, SVGIG (reference sequence). CDR3 length: 15 amino acids. General study findings and limits: Further analysis, carried out later, found HLA-associated TCR beta chains more clonally expanded than equally common other chains.

Both 60 Vbeta primers and 13 Jbeta primers went into the PCR. Using immunoSEQ multiplex PCR, the repertoire was profiled, and TCRdb retains in-frame clones only, with some absent. This sample has 55,000 or so clones, with approximately 70% found just once. The TCR originated in a young man in good health and CMV-seronegative. This chain links TRBV30 with TRBJ2-7, with TRBD1 identical over 8 bases. Sequenced input: PBMCs. The CDR3 DNA reads as TGTGCCTGGAGTGTTGACAGGGGCGTCTCCTACGAGCAGTACTTC. It codes for CAWSVDRGVSYEQYF.